The present entry profiles one T cell receptor beta chain with its context. Its antigen is still unknown. These data belong to a study of shared clonotypes between healthy human individuals. Naive CD8 cells lacked CD45RO and underwent positive selection for CCR7, leaving out terminally differentiated effector memory CD45RA+ cells. CDR1 is MNHNS, CDR2 SASEGT, per germline. Trimming removed 4 bases from V and 6 bases from J, with 16 bases in between. The CDR3 totals 15 residues. The method was immunoSEQ multiplex PCR; TCRdb's version includes in-frame clones alone and lacks a portion of them. The table lists a few hundred thousand clones, over 95% of them singletons. The study's findings and limits: The genetic and exposure-history diversity represented was limited by few donors.

This chain connects TRBV6-1 to TRBJ2-1, with D possibly TRBD1 on 6 matching bases. The sequencing sample was made of naive CD8+ T cells sorted from blood. This clonotype was sampled from a woman in her 30s in good health. In nucleotides, the CDR3 is TGTGCCAGCAGTGTGTGGGCAGGGGAGCCCAATGAGCAGTTCTTC. Protein product: CASSVWAGEPNEQFF.